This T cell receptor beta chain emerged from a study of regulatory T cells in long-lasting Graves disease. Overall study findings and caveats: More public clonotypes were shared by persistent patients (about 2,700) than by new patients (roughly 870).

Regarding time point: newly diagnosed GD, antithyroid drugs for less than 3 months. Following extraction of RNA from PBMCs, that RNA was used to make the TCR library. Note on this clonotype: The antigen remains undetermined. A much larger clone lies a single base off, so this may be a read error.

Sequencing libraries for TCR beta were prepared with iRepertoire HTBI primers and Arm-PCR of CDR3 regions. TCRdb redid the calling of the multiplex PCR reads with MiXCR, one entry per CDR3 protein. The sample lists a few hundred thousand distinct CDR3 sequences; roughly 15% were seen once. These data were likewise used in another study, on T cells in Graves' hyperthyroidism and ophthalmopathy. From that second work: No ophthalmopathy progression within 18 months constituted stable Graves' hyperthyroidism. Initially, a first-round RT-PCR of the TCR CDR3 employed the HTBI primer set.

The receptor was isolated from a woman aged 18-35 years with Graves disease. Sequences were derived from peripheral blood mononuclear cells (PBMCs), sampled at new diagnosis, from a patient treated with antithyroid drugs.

The CDR3 DNA is TGCAGTGCAGCTCCCGTTGCATCGCGGGCAAGCAATCAGTCCCAGCATTTT. Amino acids: CSAAPVASRASNQSQHF. V usage is TRBV20-1 and J usage is TRBJ1-5; D uncertain. CDR3 length: 17 residues. Germline values: CDR1 DFQATT, CDR2 SNEGSKA (reference sequence).